This T cell receptor beta chain was captured by sequencing in a study of blood T cells in healthy people across ages. Primers used in a second PCR of about 7 to 11 cycles were a sample-barcoded 5' primer and a J-beta primer mix. The authors tagged each cDNA molecule using a template-switch adaptor with 12 random nucleotides. TCRdb re-analysed the 5' RACE reads in MiXCR, keeping a single row per CDR3 protein. The profile covers hundreds of thousands of distinct CDR3 sequences, with roughly 56% appearing a single time and about 26% taken by the ten largest. Study-wide findings and caveats: Both higher diversity and more naive CD4+ cells marked long-lived donors when set against aged donors.

Isolation yielded PBMCs, at least 6 million per sample, in every case. Samples each had at least 6 micrograms of total RNA extracted. CDR1 LGHNA and CDR2 YSLEER come from the germline V gene. The CDR3 is 15 residues long. V was trimmed by 4 bases and J by 2 bases, leaving 12 bases between them. Concerning this clonotype: Antigen unknown.

The sequencing sample was made of blood. The sequence came from a man aged 35 to 55 in good health. The chain recombines TRBV4-3 with TRBJ2-1, with D maybe TRBD1 (5 bases). As DNA, the CDR3 is TGCGCCAGCAGCCTCGGCAGGGATCCCTACAATGAGCAGTTCTTC. This encodes CASSLGRDPYNEQFF.